Listed here is a single TCR beta chain. A few counts support this clonotype. What antigen it recognizes has not been identified. The record has no base qualities; no much larger clone is one base away. For this chain, trimming is 1 base at the V end and 0 bases at the J end, and the number of junction bases without a gene match is 5. From cysteine to phenylalanine, the CDR3 is 16 amino acids long. Just CDR3 DNA is preserved here, 48 bases in frame from base 1. To prepare the library, RT-PCR was applied. Instrument on record: Illumina HiSeq 2500. TCRdb trimmed public reads at Q25 via fastp, called clones via MiXCR and kept in-frame beta chains. All rows with the same CDR3 protein become a single entry with the most common DNA and genes. Within this sample are roughly 700,000 distinct CDR3 sequences, with more than 15% of them counted one time only. The top ten clonotypes cover about 9.9% of the sample.

This specimen comes from a study of response to subunit inactivated influenza vaccine (dated 2018 in TCRdb). A note on the overall study: Deep quantitative profiling of the T cell receptor repertoire was used in the study to follow responses to a trivalent subunit inactivated influenza vaccine.

The paper's findings and limits, for the study overall: The authors proposed that each seasonal influenza vaccination may bring in only a limited number of new T cells.

The chain uses TRBV12-3 or TRBV12-4 and TRBJ2-7, with 8 bases in between that match TRBD1. The sequence was collected from a man aged 50-60 years who received an inactivated influenza vaccine. Donor details come from another sample of the same person, matched by shared clones. Material: PBMCs from blood, obtained less than 13 days after vaccination. The CDR3 protein sequence reads: CASSLGGQVPSYEQYF. The DNA reads as follows: TGTGCCAGCAGTTTAGGGGGACAGGTTCCCTCCTACGAGCAGTACTTC.